These 9 T cell receptor beta chains originate from one sample sequenced in a study of T cells after yellow fever vaccination. Via MiXCR, TCRdb re-called the 5' RACE reads, giving one row per CDR3 protein. The top ten hold 15% to 20% of the sample, which has 400,000 to 450,000 distinct CDR3 sequences, over 15% seen once. This specimen consisted of PBMCs, obtained before the yellow fever booster vaccination. These receptor sequences come from a man aged 18-30 years who received the YFV17D yellow fever vaccine.

This clonotype was picked up a small number of times. This sequence joins TRBV7-9 and TRBJ2-7, with a tentative D call TRBD1 (6 bases). Germline CDR1 reads SEHNR; CDR2 reads FQNEAQ (reference sequence). CDR3 size: 15 residues. V was clipped by 4 bases and J by 2 bases, with 15 bases between them. The CDR3 DNA is TGTGCCAGCAGCTCGCGGATGGGACACCCCTACGAGCAGTACTTC. Translation gives CASSSRMGHPYEQYF.

This clonotype has more than one count but fewer than ten. The chain carries TRBV5-1 and TRBJ2-7; weak D call: TRBD1 (6 bases). From germline, CDR1 is SGHRS and CDR2 YFSETQ. V lost 4 bases and J 4 bases, leaving 12 bases between the germline ends. The CDR3 extends over 13 amino acids. Here the CDR3 DNA reads TGCGCCAGCAGCAGCCGGGACACGTACGAGCAGTACTTC. Translated: CASSSRDTYEQYF.

The gene calls are TRBV29-1 and TRBJ1-1; possibly TRBD1 for D (6 bases). The germline V and J ends were trimmed by 6 bases and 7 bases, with 12 bases remaining between them. The CDR3 contains 11 residues. Germline CDR1 reads SQVTM; CDR2 reads ANQGSEA. CDR3 sequence reads: CSVPRGVEAFF. In nucleotides, the CDR3 is TGCAGCGTCCCCAGGGGAGTTGAAGCTTTCTTT.

The genes are TRBV12-5 and TRBJ1-1, with TRBD1 matching over 8 bases. V shed 1 base and J 6 bases; nucleotides not matched to a gene: 10. Germline V lookup: CDR1 LGHNT, CDR2 FRNRAP. The CDR3 length is 16 residues. The CDR3 here is CASGLEDRDYDAEAFF. CDR3 sequence (DNA): TGTGCTAGTGGTTTGGAGGACAGGGATTATGACGCTGAAGCTTTCTTT.

There are a few counts of this clonotype. The chain joins TRBV6-5 to TRBJ2-3; 7 positions match TRBD1. Trimming took 6 bases from V and 3 from J; bases not matched to a gene: 9. Per the germline V gene, CDR1 is MNHEY and CDR2 is SVGAGI. The CDR3 has 15 residues. The CDR3 DNA follows: TGTGCCAGCAGCCGCACCGAACAGGGGACAGATACGCAGTATTTT. This gives the protein CASSRTEQGTDTQYF.

This CDR3 reads CASSPPGAKNIQYF. CDR3 nucleotides: TGTGCCAGCAGCCCTCCGGGGGCCAAAAACATTCAGTACTTC. This chain links TRBV12-3 or TRBV12-4 with TRBJ2-4; the D gene is possibly TRBD2 (5 bases). Deletions cut 6 bases from V and 1 base from J, with 10 bases between. The CDR3 contains 14 residues.

This clonotype came up a few times. The chain carries TRBV29-1 and TRBJ2-3, with TRBD2 matching 9 bases. This CDR3 has 12 amino acids. J lost 4 bases, V lost 6 bases, and 2 bases had no gene match. The V gene's germline CDR1 is SQVTM and CDR2 ANQGSEA. CDR3 sequence reads: CSVRTSADTQYF. The CDR3 region has the DNA TGCAGCGTCAGGACTAGCGCAGATACGCAGTATTTT.

This clonotype came up a few times. The chain carries TRBV15 and TRBJ2-3, with D tentatively TRBD2 (7 bases). The CDR3 is 15 residues long. Germline values: CDR1 LNHNV, CDR2 YYDKDF (reference sequence). V shed 0 bases and J shed 8 bases, with 15 bases lying between them. In nucleotides, the CDR3 is TGTGCCACCAGCAGAGAGGGTGGGGGGGCAGGTACGCAGTATTTT. Amino acids: CATSREGGGAGTQYF.

Only a few counts were recorded for this clonotype. The rearrangement uses TRBV6-5 and TRBJ1-6; the D is unclear. In germline, CDR1 is MNHEY, CDR2 SVGAGI. The V and J ends lost 5 bases and 7 bases respectively, with 12 bases between them. The CDR3 totals 14 residues. DNA for the CDR3: TGTGCCAGCAGTCCCCGGTCGGGAAATTCACCCCTCCACTTT. This encodes CASSPRSGNSPLHF.